The 21 T cell receptor beta chains in this list originate from one sample, sequenced in a study of blood T cell repertoires in COVID-19. Clones were read by immunoSEQ multiplex PCR, and TCRdb kept only the in-frame ones, dropping some. Of around 94,000 clones detected, 80% to 95% appear once; the ten largest clones hold more than 1.5%. Sequencing input: peripheral blood. These TCRs come from a woman between 45 and 60 years old with COVID-19, enrolled during active disease.

This clone is judged medium-sized. This chain joins TRBV12-5 and TRBJ2-7; 7 nucleotides align to TRBD1. J lost 3 bases, V lost 4 bases, and 9 bases had no gene match. This CDR3 contains 15 residues. In germline, CDR1 is LGHNT, CDR2 FRNRAP. CDR3 loop: CASGSTGQIFYEQYF. In nucleotides, the CDR3 is TGTGCTAGTGGTTCGACGGGACAGATTTTCTACGAGCAGTACTTC. The full variable domain, in which reference TRBV12-5 and TRBJ2-7 provide the parts outside the CDR3, is DARVTQTPRHKVTEMGQEVTMRCQPILGHNTVFWYRQTMMQGLELLAYFRNRAPLDDSGMPKDRFSAEMPDATLATLKIQPSEPRDSAVYFCASGSTGQIFYEQYFGPGTRLTVT.

V gene TRBV7-8 combines with J gene TRBJ1-6; D gene unclear. The V gene's germline CDR1 is SGHVS and CDR2 FQNEAQ. V was cut by 5 bases and J by 3 bases, with 23 bases left in between. The CDR3 totals 19 residues. In DNA form, the CDR3 reads TGTGCCAGCAGCCTTAGGATGGACTCTAGACGTATCTATAATTCACCCCTCCACTTT. It encodes CASSLRMDSRRIYNSPLHF.

This clone has more than one count but fewer than ten. The chain links TRBV2 to TRBJ2-7; 12 bases match TRBD2. Germline trimming cut 6 bases from V and 0 bases from J; bases unmatched to any gene: 9. Germline V CDR1 and CDR2: SNHLY, FYNNEI. The CDR3 length is 17 residues. In DNA, the CDR3 is TGTGCCAGCAGCCCGACTAGCGGGGGTGTATTCTCCTACGAGCAGTACTTC. As protein: CASSPTSGGVFSYEQYF.

V gene TRBV6-5 combines with J gene TRBJ1-5; a weak D match, TRBD1 (6 bases). V lost 6 bases, J lost 6 bases, and 12 bases lay in between. CDR3 length: 13 amino acids. Germline values: CDR1 MNHEY, CDR2 SVGAGI. The CDR3 region is CASRTGYGQPQHF. Here the CDR3 DNA reads TGTGCCAGCAGAACAGGGTACGGTCAGCCCCAGCATTTT.

V gene TRBV9 combines with J gene TRBJ2-4; TRBD1 agrees at 10 bases. The CDR3 is 13 amino acids. CDR1 is SGDLS and CDR2 is YYNGEE in the germline V gene. V was clipped by 6 bases and J by 7 bases; unmatched bases: 4. The CDR3 DNA reads as TGTGCCAGCACCACGGGACAGGGGAACATTCAGTACTTC. Translation: CASTTGQGNIQYF.

The rearrangement links TRBV15 to TRBJ2-1; 7 bases are shared with TRBD1. Germline values: CDR1 LNHNV, CDR2 YYDKDF (reference sequence). V lost 4 bases, J lost 7 bases, and 7 bases stayed unmatched. CDR3 size: 14 residues. The CDR3 loop reads CATSTRGFPNEQFF. CDR3 coding DNA: TGTGCCACCAGCACCAGGGGGTTCCCTAATGAGCAGTTCTTC.

The rearrangement joins TRBV9 to TRBJ2-1, with 10 bases aligning to TRBD1. From germline, CDR1 is SGDLS and CDR2 YYNGEE. The CDR3 is made up of 14 amino acids. The trim removed 4 bases at V and 7 bases at J, leaving 5 bases unmatched. The CDR3 here is CASSLRTGGNEQFF. The CDR3 nucleotides are TGTGCCAGCAGCCTCCGGACAGGGGGGAATGAGCAGTTCTTC.

The chain uses TRBV9 and TRBJ1-2, with D possibly TRBD1 on 5 matching bases. This CDR3 comprises 14 residues. CDR1 and CDR2 from the germline V gene are SGDLS and YYNGEE. Between the trimmed V and J ends, which lost 3 bases and 4 bases, there was a span of 13 bases. The CDR3 nucleotides read TGTGCCAGCAGCGCTAGTGGGGGAGGCTATGGCTACACCTTC. As protein: CASSASGGGYGYTF.

The chain employs TRBV29-1 and TRBJ2-2; D not resolved. The CDR3 runs 12 residues. Trimming cost V 7 bases and J 6 bases, with 12 bases left between them. Germline CDR1 is SQVTM and CDR2 is ANQGSEA. As DNA, the CDR3 is TGCAGCGGGTCGTTCGGGTCCGGGGAGCTGTTTTTT. Translating gives CSGSFGSGELFF.

The rearrangement uses TRBV24-1 and TRBJ2-7; D is unresolved. V dropped 5 bases and J dropped 3 bases, with 10 bases sitting between them. In germline, CDR1 is KGHDR, CDR2 SFDVKD. This CDR3 is built from 13 residues. The CDR3 region is CATSAPPLYEQYF. In DNA, the CDR3 is TGTGCCACCAGTGCTCCCCCTCTCTACGAGCAGTACTTC.

The chain is built from TRBV7-9 and TRBJ2-2; the D is unclear. V lost 5 bases and J 1 base, leaving 11 bases between the germline ends. From germline, CDR1 is SEHNR and CDR2 FQNEAQ (reference sequence). CDR3 length equals 15 residues. The CDR3 DNA sequence: TGTGCCAGCAGCGCCCTTGGGCTGAACACCGGGGAGCTGTTTTTT. It is translated as CASSALGLNTGELFF.

The V and J genes are TRBV2 and TRBJ2-7; the D gene is possibly TRBD1 (5 bases). The V and J ends lost 8 bases and 4 bases respectively, with 12 bases between them. The germline CDR1 and CDR2 sequences are SNHLY and FYNNEI. CDR3 size: 12 residues. CDR3 in DNA: TGTGCCAGCGCTGGCAGGGTGTACGAGCAGTACGTC. Its translation: CASAGRVYEQYV.

V and J are TRBV15 and TRBJ2-7, with D perhaps TRBD1 (6 bases). Germline loops: CDR1 LNHNV, CDR2 YYDKDF (reference sequence). This CDR3 is built from 13 residues. V shed 3 bases and J shed 5 bases, with 11 bases lying between them. As DNA, the CDR3 is TGTGCCACCAGCAGCAGGGGTATCAACGAGCAGTACGTC. Translated: CATSSRGINEQYV.

The CDR3 DNA follows: TGTGCCAGCAGTTACCGGGACAGAGCCCAAGAGACCCAGTACTTC. Residues: CASSYRDRAQETQYF. This chain links TRBV6-2 or TRBV6-3 with TRBJ2-5; TRBD1 matches 7 bases. J gave up 1 base and V 2 bases, and 4 bases lay outside the gene matches. This CDR3 contains 15 residues. Germline values: CDR1 MNHEY, CDR2 SVGEGT.

The genes are TRBV7-8 and TRBJ1-6, with D perhaps matching TRBD1 (6 bases). Germline values: CDR1 SGHVS, CDR2 FQNEAQ. Trimming took off 5 bases at V and 7 bases at J, with 18 bases between the two ends. There are 16 residues in the CDR3. Here the CDR3 reads CASSPGGRAENSPLHF. CDR3 in DNA: TGTGCCAGCAGCCCGGGGGGCAGGGCAGAAAATTCACCCCTCCACTTT.

This chain connects TRBV12-5 to TRBJ2-1; the D is unclear. The germline CDR1 and CDR2 sequences are LGHNT and FRNRAP. The CDR3 runs to 12 residues. V lost 5 bases, J lost 4 bases, and 6 bases lay in between. The CDR3 is CASGPVYNEQFF. CDR3 coding DNA: TGTGCTAGTGGTCCCGTTTACAATGAGCAGTTCTTC.

The chain carries TRBV7-2 and TRBJ1-3; the D is unclear. Trimming pared 0 bases from V and 0 bases from J, leaving 12 bases between. Germline loops: CDR1 SGHTA, CDR2 FQGNSA. The CDR3 totals 17 residues. CDR3 residues: CASSLALGSHSGNTIYF. For the CDR3, the DNA is TGTGCCAGCAGCTTAGCCCTCGGGTCTCACTCTGGAAACACCATATATTTT.

This rearrangement joins TRBV4-2 to TRBJ1-2; no firm D call. This CDR3 has 14 residues. Between the trimmed V and J ends, which lost 1 base and 4 bases, there was a span of 10 bases. Germline-derived CDR1 and CDR2 are LGHNA and YNFKEQ. CDR3 amino acids: CASSQGESSYGYTF. The CDR3 bases are TGTGCCAGCAGCCAAGGAGAGAGTAGCTATGGCTACACCTTC.

J is TRBJ1-1 and V is TRBV23-1, with 8 bases lining up with TRBD1. TRBV23-1 is recorded as an ORF, its role being uncertain. With 3 bases clipped from V and 6 bases from J, the junction kept 6 bases outside the gene matches. There are 14 residues in the CDR3. For the CDR3, the DNA is TGCGCCAGCAGTCAGCAGGGGGCGCGCCCTGAAGCTTTCTTT. Protein sequence: CASSQQGARPEAFF.

The chain combines TRBV19 with TRBJ1-4; D is ambiguous. The ends were cut back, 2 bases at V and 8 bases at J, with 9 bases in the middle. The CDR3 totals 13 residues. Germline CDR1 LNHDA, CDR2 SQIVND (reference sequence). CDR3: CASSIQAGEKLFF. The CDR3 DNA reads TGTGCCAGTAGTATACAGGCGGGGGAAAAACTGTTTTTT.

The chain combines TRBV5-1 with TRBJ1-1, with 12 nucleotides matching TRBD1. The CDR3 consists of 16 residues. Germline V lookup: CDR1 SGHRS, CDR2 YFSETQ. After removal of 4 bases from V and 8 bases from J, the junction contained 12 bases not matched to a gene. The CDR3: CASSERPGTGGTEAFF. CDR3 bases: TGCGCCAGCAGCGAACGACCTGGGACAGGGGGCACCGAAGCTTTCTTT.